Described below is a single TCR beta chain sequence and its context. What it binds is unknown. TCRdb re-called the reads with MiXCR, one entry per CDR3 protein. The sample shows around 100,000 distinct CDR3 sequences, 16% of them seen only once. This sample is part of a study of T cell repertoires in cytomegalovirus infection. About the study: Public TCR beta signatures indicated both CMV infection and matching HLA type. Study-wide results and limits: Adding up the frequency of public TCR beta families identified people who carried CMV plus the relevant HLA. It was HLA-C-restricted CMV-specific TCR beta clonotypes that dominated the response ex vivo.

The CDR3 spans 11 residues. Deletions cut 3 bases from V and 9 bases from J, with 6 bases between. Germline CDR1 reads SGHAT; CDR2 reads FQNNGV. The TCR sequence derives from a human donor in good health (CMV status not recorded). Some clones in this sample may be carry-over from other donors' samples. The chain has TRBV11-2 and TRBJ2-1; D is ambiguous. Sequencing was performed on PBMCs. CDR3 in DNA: TGTGCCAGCAGCTTGCGGAGTGAGCAGTTCTTC. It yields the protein CASSLRSEQFF.